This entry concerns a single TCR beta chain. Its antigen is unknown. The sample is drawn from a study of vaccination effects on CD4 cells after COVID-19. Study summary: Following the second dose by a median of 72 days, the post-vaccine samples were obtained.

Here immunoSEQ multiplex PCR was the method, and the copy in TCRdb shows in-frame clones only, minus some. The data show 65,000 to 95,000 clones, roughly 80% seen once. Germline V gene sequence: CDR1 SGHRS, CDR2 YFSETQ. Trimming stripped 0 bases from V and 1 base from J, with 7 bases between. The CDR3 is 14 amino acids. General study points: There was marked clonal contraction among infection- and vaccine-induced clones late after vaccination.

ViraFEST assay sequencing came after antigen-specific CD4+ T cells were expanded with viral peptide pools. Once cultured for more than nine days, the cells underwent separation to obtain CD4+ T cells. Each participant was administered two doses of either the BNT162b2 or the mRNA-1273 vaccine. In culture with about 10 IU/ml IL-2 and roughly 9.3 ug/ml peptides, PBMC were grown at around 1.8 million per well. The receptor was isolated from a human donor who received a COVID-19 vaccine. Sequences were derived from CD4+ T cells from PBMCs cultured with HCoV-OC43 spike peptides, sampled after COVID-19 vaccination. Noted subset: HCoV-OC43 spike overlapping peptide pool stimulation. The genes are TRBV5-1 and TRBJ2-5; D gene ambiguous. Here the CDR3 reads CASSLGVVQETQYF. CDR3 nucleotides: TGCGCCAGCAGCTTGGGCGTAGTCCAAGAGACCCAGTACTTC.